This record looks at one T cell receptor beta chain sequence and its context. Its matching antigen is unknown. Per germline, CDR1 KGHSH and CDR2 LQKENI. This CDR3 has 16 residues. The V and J ends lost 2 bases and 4 bases respectively, with 15 bases between them. This sample is part of a study of Tregs in tolerant kidney transplant recipients. Unstimulated regulatory T cells (CD4+CD25+CD127-), CD4+CD25- non-regulatory cells, CD4 and CD8 cells were FACS-sorted from thawed PBMCs. Study-level points and caveats: Biological reproducibility was not directly addressed in this study. Few patients were studied, so findings need validation in larger groups.

Profiled with immunoSEQ multiplex PCR; TCRdb holds only in-frame clones, not every one. Counted here are over 50,000 clones, around four fifths occurring once; the ten biggest clones make up 4% to 6.5%. The clonotype comes from a human donor in good health. The material sequenced was CD4+ T cells from blood. V gene TRBV18 combines with J gene TRBJ1-3; TRBD1 is a possible D gene (5 bases). The CDR3 loop reads CASSPGAPAGGNTIYF. The CDR3 coding sequence is TGTGCCAGCTCACCAGGGGCCCCGGCTGGAGGAAACACCATATATTTT.